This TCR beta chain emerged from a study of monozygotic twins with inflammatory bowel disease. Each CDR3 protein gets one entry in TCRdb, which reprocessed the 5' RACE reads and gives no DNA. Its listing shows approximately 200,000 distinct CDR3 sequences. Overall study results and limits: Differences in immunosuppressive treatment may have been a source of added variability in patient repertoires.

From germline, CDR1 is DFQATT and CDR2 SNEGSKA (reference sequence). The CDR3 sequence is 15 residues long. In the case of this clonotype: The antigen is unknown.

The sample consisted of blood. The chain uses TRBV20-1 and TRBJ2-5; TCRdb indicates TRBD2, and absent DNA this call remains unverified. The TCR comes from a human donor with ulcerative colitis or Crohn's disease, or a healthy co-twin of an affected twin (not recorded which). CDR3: CSARPFSGGPETQYF.